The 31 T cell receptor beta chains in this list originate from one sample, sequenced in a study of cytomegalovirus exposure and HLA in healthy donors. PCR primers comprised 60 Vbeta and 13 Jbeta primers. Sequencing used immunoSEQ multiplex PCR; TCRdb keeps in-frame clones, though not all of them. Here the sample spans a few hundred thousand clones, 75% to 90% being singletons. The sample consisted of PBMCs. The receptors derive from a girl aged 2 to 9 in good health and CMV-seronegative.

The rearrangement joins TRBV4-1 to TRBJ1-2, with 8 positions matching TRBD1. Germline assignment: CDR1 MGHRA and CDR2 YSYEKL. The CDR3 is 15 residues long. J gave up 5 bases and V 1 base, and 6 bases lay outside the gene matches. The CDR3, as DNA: TGCGCCAGCAGCCAAGTTGCCGACAGGGGTTATGGCTACACCTTC. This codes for CASSQVADRGYGYTF.

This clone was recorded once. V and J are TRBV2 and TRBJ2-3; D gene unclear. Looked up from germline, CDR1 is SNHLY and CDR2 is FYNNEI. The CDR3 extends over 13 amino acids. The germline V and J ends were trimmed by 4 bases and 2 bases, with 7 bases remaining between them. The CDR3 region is CASSVESTDTQYF. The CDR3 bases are TGTGCCAGCAGTGTGGAGTCCACAGATACGCAGTATTTT.

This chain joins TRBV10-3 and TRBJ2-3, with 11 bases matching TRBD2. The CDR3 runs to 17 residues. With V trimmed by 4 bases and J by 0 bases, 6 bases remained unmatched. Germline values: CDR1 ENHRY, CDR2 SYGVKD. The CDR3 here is CAISGLTSGRSTDTQYF. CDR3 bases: TGTGCCATCAGTGGGCTCACTAGCGGGAGAAGCACAGATACGCAGTATTTT.

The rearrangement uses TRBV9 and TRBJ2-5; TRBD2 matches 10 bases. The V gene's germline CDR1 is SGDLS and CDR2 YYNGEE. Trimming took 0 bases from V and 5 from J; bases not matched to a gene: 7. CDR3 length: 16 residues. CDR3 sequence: CASSVESLAGAETQYF. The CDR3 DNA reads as TGTGCCAGCAGCGTAGAGTCGCTAGCGGGGGCGGAGACCCAGTACTTC.

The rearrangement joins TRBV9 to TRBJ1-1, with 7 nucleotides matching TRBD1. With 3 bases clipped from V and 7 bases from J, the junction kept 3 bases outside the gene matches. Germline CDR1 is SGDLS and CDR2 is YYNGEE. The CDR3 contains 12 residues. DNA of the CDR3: TGTGCCAGCAGCGCACGGGACAGTGAAGCTTTCTTT. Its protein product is CASSARDSEAFF.

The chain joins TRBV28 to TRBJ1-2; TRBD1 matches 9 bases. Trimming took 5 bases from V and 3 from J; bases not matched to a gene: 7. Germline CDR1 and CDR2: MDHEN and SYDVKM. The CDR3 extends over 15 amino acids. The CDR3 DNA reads TGTGCCAGCAGTGCGGGACAGGGACTCCACTATGGCTACACCTTC. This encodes CASSAGQGLHYGYTF.

CDR3 amino acids: CASSQQETGPTGRPMTLYGYTF. The CDR3 bases are TGTGCCAGCAGCCAACAGGAGACAGGGCCCACTGGGCGCCCCATGACCTTATATGGCTACACCTTC. J is TRBJ1-2 and V is TRBV14; 7 bases match TRBD1. With V trimmed by 2 bases and J by 5 bases, 29 bases remained unmatched. CDR3 length: 22 residues. Germline values: CDR1 SGHDN, CDR2 FVKESK.

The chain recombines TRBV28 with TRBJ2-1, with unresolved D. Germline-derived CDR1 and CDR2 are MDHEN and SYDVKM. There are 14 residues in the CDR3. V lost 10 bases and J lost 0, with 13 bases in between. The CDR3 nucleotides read TGTGCCACCTACGATCTGCCCTCCTACAATGAGCAGTTCTTC. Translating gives CATYDLPSYNEQFF.

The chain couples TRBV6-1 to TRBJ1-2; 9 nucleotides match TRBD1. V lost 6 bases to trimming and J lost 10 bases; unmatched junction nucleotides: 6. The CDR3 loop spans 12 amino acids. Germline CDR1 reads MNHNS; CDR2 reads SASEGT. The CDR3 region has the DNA TGTGCCAGCAGGAGAACAGGGGGCGCCTACACCTTC. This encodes CASRRTGGAYTF.

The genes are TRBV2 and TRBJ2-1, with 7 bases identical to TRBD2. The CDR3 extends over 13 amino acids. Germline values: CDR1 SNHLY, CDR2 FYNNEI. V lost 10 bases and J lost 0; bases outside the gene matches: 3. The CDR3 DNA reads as TGTGCCATCCCGGGGGGCTCCTACAATGAGCAGTTCTTC. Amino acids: CAIPGGSYNEQFF.

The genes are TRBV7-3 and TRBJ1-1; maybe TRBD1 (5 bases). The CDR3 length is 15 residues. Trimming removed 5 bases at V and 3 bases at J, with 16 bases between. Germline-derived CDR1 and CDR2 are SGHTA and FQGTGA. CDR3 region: CASSPYGTGDTEAFF. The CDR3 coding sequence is TGTGCCAGCAGCCCCTACGGGACGGGGGACACTGAAGCTTTCTTT.

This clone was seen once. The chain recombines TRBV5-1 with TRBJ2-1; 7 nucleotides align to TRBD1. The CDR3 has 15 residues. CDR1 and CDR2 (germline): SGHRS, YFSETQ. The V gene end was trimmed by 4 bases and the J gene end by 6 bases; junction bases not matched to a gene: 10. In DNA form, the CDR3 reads TGCGCCAGCAGCGTCACAGGGGTACGGTTCAATGAGCAGTTCTTC. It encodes CASSVTGVRFNEQFF.

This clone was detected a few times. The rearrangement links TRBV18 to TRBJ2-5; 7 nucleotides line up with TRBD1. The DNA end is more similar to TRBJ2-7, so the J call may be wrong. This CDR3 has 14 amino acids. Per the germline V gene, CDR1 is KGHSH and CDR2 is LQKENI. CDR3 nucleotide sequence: TGTGCCAGCTCACCCCGGGACAGCGTTCGCGAGCAGTACTTC. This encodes CASSPRDSVREQYF.

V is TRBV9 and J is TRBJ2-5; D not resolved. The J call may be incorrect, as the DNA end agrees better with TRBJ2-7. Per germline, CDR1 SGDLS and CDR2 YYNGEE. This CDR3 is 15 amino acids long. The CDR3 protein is CASSVDPGSHDEQYF. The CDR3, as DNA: TGTGCCAGCAGCGTAGATCCAGGTTCCCATGACGAGCAGTACTTC.

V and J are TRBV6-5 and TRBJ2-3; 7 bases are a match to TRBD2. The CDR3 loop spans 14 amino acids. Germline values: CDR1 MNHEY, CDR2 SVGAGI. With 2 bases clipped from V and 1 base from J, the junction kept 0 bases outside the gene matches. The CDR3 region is CASSYGGGTDTQYF. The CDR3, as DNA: TGTGCCAGCAGTTACGGGGGGGGCACAGATACGCAGTATTTT.

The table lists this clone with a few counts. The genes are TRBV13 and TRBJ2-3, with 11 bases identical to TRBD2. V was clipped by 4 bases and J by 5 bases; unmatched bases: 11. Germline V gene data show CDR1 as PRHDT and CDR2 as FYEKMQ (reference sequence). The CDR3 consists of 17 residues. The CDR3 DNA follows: TGTGCCAGCAGCTACCTTAGCGGGAGGGCCCGGAGAGATACGCAGTATTTT. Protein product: CASSYLSGRARRDTQYF.

The DNA for the CDR3 is TGTGCCAGCAGCGCGGGGACAGGACATAGCAATCAGCCCCAGCATTTT. As protein: CASSAGTGHSNQPQHF. The chain has TRBV9 and TRBJ1-5; the match to TRBD1 covers 8 bases. The CDR3 spans 16 residues. J gave up 0 bases and V 3 bases, and 5 bases lay outside the gene matches. Per germline, CDR1 SGDLS and CDR2 YYNGEE.

The CDR3 bases are TGTGCCAGCAGTTTACTCGAGTATCATGGCTACACCTTC. As protein: CASSLLEYHGYTF. The V gene is TRBV28, the J gene TRBJ1-2, with D unclear. V was shortened by 2 bases and J by 6 bases, with 10 bases between the two germline ends. Germline-derived CDR1 and CDR2 are MDHEN and SYDVKM. The CDR3 is 13 amino acids.

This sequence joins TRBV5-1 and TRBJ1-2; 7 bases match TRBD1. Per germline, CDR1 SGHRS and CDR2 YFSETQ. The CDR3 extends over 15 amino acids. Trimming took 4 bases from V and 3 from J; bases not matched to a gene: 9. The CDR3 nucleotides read TGCGCCAGCAGCCGGACCTTGGGGACAGACTATGGCTACACCTTC. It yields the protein CASSRTLGTDYGYTF.

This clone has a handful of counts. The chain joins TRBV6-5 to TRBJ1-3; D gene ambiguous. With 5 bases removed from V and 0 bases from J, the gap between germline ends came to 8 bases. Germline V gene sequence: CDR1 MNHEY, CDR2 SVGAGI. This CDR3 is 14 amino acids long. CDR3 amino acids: CASSDTYSGNTIYF. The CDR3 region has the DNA TGTGCCAGCAGTGATACATACTCTGGAAACACCATATATTTT.

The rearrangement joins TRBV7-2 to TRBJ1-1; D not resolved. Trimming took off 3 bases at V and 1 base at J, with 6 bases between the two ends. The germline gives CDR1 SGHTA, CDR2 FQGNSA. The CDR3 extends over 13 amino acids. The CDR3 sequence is CASSLARNTEAFF. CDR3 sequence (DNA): TGTGCCAGCAGCTTGGCCAGGAACACTGAAGCTTTCTTT.

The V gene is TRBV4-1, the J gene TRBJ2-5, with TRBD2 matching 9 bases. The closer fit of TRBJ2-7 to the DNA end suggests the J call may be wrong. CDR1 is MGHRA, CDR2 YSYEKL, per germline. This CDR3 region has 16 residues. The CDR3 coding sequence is TGCGCCAGCAGCCAAGATTGGGCTAGCGGGGACTACGAGCAGTACTTC. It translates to CASSQDWASGDYEQYF.

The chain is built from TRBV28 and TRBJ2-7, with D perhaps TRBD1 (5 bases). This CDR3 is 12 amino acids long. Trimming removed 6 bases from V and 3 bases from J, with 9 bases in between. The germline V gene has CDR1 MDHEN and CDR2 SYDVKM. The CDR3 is CASRDTYYEQYF. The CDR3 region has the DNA TGTGCCAGCAGGGACACTTACTACGAGCAGTACTTC.

CDR3 DNA: TGTGCCAGCATTCCGGGGGGGGCGTTAAACACCGGGGAGCTGTTTTTT. Translation gives CASIPGGALNTGELFF. The chain is built from TRBV7-6 and TRBJ2-2; TRBD2 matches at 8 bases. CDR3 length equals 16 residues. The V gene end was trimmed by 7 bases and the J gene end by 2 bases; junction bases not matched to a gene: 9. The V gene's germline CDR1 is SGHVS and CDR2 FNYEAQ.

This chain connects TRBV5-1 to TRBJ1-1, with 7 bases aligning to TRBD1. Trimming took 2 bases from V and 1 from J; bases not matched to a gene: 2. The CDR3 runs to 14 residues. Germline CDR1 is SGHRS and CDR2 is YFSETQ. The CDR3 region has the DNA TGCGCCAGCAGCTTAGGACAGGAGAACACTGAAGCTTTCTTT. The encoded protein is CASSLGQENTEAFF.

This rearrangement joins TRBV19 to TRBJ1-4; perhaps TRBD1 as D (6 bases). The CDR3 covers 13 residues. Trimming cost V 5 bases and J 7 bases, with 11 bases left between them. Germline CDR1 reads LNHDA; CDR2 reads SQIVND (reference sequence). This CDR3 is CASSWDTSEKLFF. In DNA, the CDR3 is TGTGCCAGTAGTTGGGACACAAGTGAAAAACTGTTTTTT.

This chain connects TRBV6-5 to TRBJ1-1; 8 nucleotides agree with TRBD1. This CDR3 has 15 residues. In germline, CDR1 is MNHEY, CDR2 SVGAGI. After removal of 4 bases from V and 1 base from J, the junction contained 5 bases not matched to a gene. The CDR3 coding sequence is TGTGCCAGCAGTTGGTCCGGGACAGGGAACACTGAAGCTTTCTTT. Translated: CASSWSGTGNTEAFF.

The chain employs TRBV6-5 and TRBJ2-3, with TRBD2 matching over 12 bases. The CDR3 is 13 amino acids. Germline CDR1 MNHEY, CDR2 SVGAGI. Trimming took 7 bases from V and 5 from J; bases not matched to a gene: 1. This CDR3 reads CASKGLAGDTQYF. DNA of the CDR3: TGTGCCAGCAAGGGACTAGCGGGAGATACGCAGTATTTT.

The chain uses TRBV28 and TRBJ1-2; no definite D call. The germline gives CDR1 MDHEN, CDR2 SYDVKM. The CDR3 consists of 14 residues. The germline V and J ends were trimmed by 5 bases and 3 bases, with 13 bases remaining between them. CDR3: CASSQPTEDYGYTF. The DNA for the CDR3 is TGTGCCAGCAGTCAGCCCACAGAAGACTATGGCTACACCTTC.

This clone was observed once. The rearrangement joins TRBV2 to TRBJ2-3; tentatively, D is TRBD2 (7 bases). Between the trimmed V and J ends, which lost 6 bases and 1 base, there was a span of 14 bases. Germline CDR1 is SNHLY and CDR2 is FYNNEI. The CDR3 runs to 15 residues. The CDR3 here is CASRLGGAGTDTQYF. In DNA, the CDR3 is TGTGCCAGCAGATTGGGGGGGGCTGGCACAGATACGCAGTATTTT. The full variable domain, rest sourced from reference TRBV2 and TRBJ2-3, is EPEVTQTPSHQVTQMGQEVILRCVPISNHLYFYWYRQILGQKVEFLVSFYNNEISEKSEIFDDQFSVERPDGSNFTLKIRSTKLEDSAMYFCASRLGGAGTDTQYFGPGTRLTVL.

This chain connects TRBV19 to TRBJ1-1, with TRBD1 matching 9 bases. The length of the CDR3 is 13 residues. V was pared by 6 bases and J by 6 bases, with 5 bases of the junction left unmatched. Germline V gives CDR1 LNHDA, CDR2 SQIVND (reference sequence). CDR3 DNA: TGTGCCAGTAGAGGACAGGGGCTTCCTGAAGCTTTCTTT. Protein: CASRGQGLPEAFF.